The 10 T cell receptor beta chains below come from one sample, sequenced in a study of identifying expanded T cells in peripheral blood. Repertoires were generated with immunoSEQ multiplex PCR, while TCRdb's copy carries only in-frame clones and drops some. This sample yields around 120,000 clones, of which 84% are seen a single time; around 3.3% belongs to the top ten. The sample was blood. These receptors came from a person between 18 and 75 years old in good health.

The chain links TRBV19 to TRBJ2-5; 8 positions match TRBD2. The junction had 16 bases not matched to a gene; V was cut back by 6 bases and J by 4 bases. The V gene's germline CDR1 is LNHDA and CDR2 SQIVND (reference sequence). CDR3 length: 17 residues. The CDR3 protein is CASSPSHTGGGSETQYF. The CDR3 DNA reads TGTGCCAGTAGCCCCTCCCACACCGGGGGGGGCTCAGAGACCCAGTACTTC.

The chain has TRBV6-5 and TRBJ1-2, with 11 bases lining up with TRBD1. Germline V gene data show CDR1 as MNHEY and CDR2 as SVGAGI. Trimming took 5 bases from V and 8 from J; bases not matched to a gene: 10. This CDR3 spans 15 amino acids. The CDR3 nucleotides read TGTGCCAGCAGTCCCGGAGGACAGGGGGCGAAAGGCTACACCTTC. It specifies CASSPGGQGAKGYTF.

The rearrangement uses TRBV10-3 and TRBJ2-1, with D hard to call. The CDR3 has 14 residues. Germline CDR1 ENHRY, CDR2 SYGVKD. The V end was cut by 3 bases, the J end by 3 bases, with 9 bases between. This CDR3 reads CAISDSDGYNEQFF. For the CDR3, the DNA is TGTGCCATCAGTGATTCCGACGGCTACAATGAGCAGTTCTTC.

The gene calls are TRBV6-1 and TRBJ1-5, with TRBD1 matching over 9 bases. J was trimmed by 2 bases and V by 7 bases; bases with no gene match: 6. This CDR3 is built from 15 residues. Germline V gene data show CDR1 as MNHNS and CDR2 as SASEGT. CDR3 in DNA: TGTGCCAGCATCCCTAGGACAGGGGGCAATCAGCCCCAGCATTTT. It codes for CASIPRTGGNQPQHF.

V and J are TRBV2 and TRBJ2-1, with 10 bases aligning to TRBD1. Germline-derived CDR1 and CDR2 are SNHLY and FYNNEI. V trimming: 4 bases; J trimming: 8 bases; junction bases outside the gene matches: 5. The CDR3 spans 14 residues. Here the CDR3 DNA reads TGTGCCAGCAGTGTCAGACAGGGGGCTGATGAGCAGTTCTTC. This sequence encodes CASSVRQGADEQFF.

This chain joins TRBV2 and TRBJ1-4; 7 positions agree with TRBD1. CDR1 and CDR2 (germline): SNHLY, FYNNEI. V lost 8 bases, J lost 7 bases, and 10 bases stayed unmatched. The CDR3 has 14 amino acids. This chain's CDR3 is CASGGGTATEKLFF. The DNA of the CDR3 is TGTGCCAGCGGGGGGGGGACAGCGACTGAAAAACTGTTTTTT.

The rearrangement joins TRBV9 to TRBJ2-1; D assignment may be TRBD1 or TRBD2 (5 bases each). Germline V CDR1 and CDR2: SGDLS, YYNGEE. V gave up 2 bases and J gave up 7 bases, with 19 bases separating them. The CDR3 covers 16 residues. This CDR3 reads CASSVGADFLGNEQFF. The CDR3 DNA reads TGTGCCAGCAGCGTCGGGGCGGACTTTCTAGGAAATGAGCAGTTCTTC.

The V call is TRBV6-6, the J call TRBJ2-7, with 9 nucleotides matching TRBD1. Per the germline V gene, CDR1 is MNHNY and CDR2 is SVGAGI (reference sequence). The V gene end was trimmed by 2 bases and the J gene end by 4 bases; junction bases not matched to a gene: 6. This CDR3 contains 15 residues. This CDR3 reads CASSYGGQGWYEQYF. The CDR3 bases are TGTGCCAGCAGTTACGGGGGACAGGGTTGGTACGAGCAGTACTTC.

The rearrangement links TRBV6-5 to TRBJ1-1; no firm D call. The CDR3 covers 12 residues. Germline loops: CDR1 MNHEY, CDR2 SVGAGI. The V gene lost 6 bases and the J gene lost 9 bases, with 14 bases spanning the gap. The CDR3 DNA sequence: TGTGCCAGCAGCCGAACGGGCGTCCAAGCTTTCTTT. This encodes CASSRTGVQAFF.

This rearrangement joins TRBV11-3 to TRBJ1-1; a weak D match, TRBD1 (5 bases). Trimming cost V 8 bases and J 0 bases, with 19 bases left between them. Germline V CDR1 and CDR2: SGHNT, YENEEA. The CDR3 has 16 amino acids. The CDR3 DNA reads as TGTGCCAGCCACCGATATGGGGTGGGGCTGAACACTGAAGCTTTCTTT. It specifies CASHRYGVGLNTEAFF.